The rows below give T cell receptor beta chains drawn from one sample of a study of blood T cells in healthy people across ages. From the 5' RACE reads, TCRdb called clonotypes with MiXCR, one entry per CDR3 protein. The profile shows about 1.6 million distinct CDR3 sequences, roughly 30% of them singletons. Sample: blood. These receptors came from a woman younger than 45 in good health. The CDR3 runs from the conserved cysteine through the conserved F or W. D genes are given only for firm matches. Clone size is stated in some rows and not others, as once, few, many or a class when expanded.

v_gene	d_gene	abundance	j_gene	CDR3nt	CDR3aa
TRBV4-1	TRBD1	-	TRBJ1-6	TGCGCCAGCAGCCAAGATTGGGCAAAGGACAGGTCTAATTCACCCCTCCACTTT	CASSQDWAKDRSNSPLHF
TRBV21-1	-	-	TRBJ2-7	TGTGCCAGCAGCAAAGAAAAGGGTGCCTACGAGCAGTACTTC	CASSKEKGAYEQYF
TRBV11-2	-	-	TRBJ1-2	TGTGCCAGCAGCTTAGTCCTGGGGAGGGTTCCTAACTATGGCTACACCTTC	CASSLVLGRVPNYGYTF
TRBV28	-	few	TRBJ2-3	TGTGCCAGCCTGAACCCCCGGACAGCAGATACGCAGTATTTT	CASLNPRTADTQYF
TRBV9	-	-	TRBJ2-6	TGTGCCAGCAGCGTAAGTAGGACAGACTCTGGGGCCAACGTCCTGACTTTC	CASSVSRTDSGANVLTF
TRBV7-3	-	few	TRBJ2-5	TGTGCCAGCAGCGGCGGGACCGGCGGGGAGACCCAGTACTTC	CASSGGTGGETQYF
TRBV7-2	TRBD1	many	TRBJ2-7	TGTGCCAGCAGCCGGGACAGGGCTTCCTACGAGCAGTACTTC	CASSRDRASYEQYF
TRBV20-1	-	-	TRBJ2-7	TGCAGTGCTAGATCTGACCGGGAGCAGTACTTC	CSARSDREQYF
TRBV29-1	TRBD2	few	TRBJ2-3	TGCAGCGTTGTTAGCGGGAGAACAGATACGCAGTATTTT	CSVVSGRTDTQYF
TRBV28	-	-	TRBJ2-3	TGTGCCAGCACCCCTTCGGGAGCAGATACGCGGTATTTT	CASTPSGADTRYF
TRBV29-1	-	-	TRBJ1-2	TGCGGCGTTGAAGCTTACAGGGTTGGTGTGAGAAACTATGGCTACACCTTC	CGVEAYRVGVRNYGYTF
TRBV5-1	-	many	TRBJ2-5	TGCGCCAGCAGCTTGGAGTCCCCAGGGGGGCAAGAGACCCAGTACTTC	CASSLESPGGQETQYF
TRBV19	TRBD1	-	TRBJ1-5	TGTGCCAGTAGTAAGACTGCTGCAACAGGGGGAAATCAGCCCCAGCATTTT	CASSKTAATGGNQPQHF
TRBV6-5	TRBD2	-	TRBJ2-7	TGTGCCAGCACTAGCGGGAGTATCTACGAGCAGTACTTC	CASTSGSIYEQYF
TRBV7-2	-	many	TRBJ2-5	TGTGCCAGCAGCTTGAATCGGGGGGCCTATGGAGAGACCCAGTACTTC	CASSLNRGAYGETQYF
TRBV6-2/TRBV6-3	TRBD1	-	TRBJ1-2	TGTGCCAGCAGTTACCGTACGGGACAGGGGAACTATGGCTACACCTTC	CASSYRTGQGNYGYTF
TRBV25-1	-	-	TRBJ2-5	TGTGCCAGCAGTCTAGGAGAGGGGTCAGAGACCCAGTACTTC	CASSLGEGSETQYF
TRBV7-6	-	-	TRBJ2-1	TGTGCCAGCAGCCGCTTGGTGTCTCCCAATGAGCAGTTCTTC	CASSRLVSPNEQFF
TRBV30	-	-	TRBJ2-5	TGTGCCTGGAGTGTACCAGGGGCCCAAGAGACCCAGTACTTC	CAWSVPGAQETQYF
TRBV4-2	-	few	TRBJ1-2	TGTGCCAGCAGCCAAGACCTCACCAACAGGGAAGGGAAAGGCTACACCTTC	CASSQDLTNREGKGYTF
TRBV10-1	-	-	TRBJ2-3	TGCGCCAGCAGTGATAGTCGGACCACAGATACGCAGTATTTT	CASSDSRTTDTQYF